One sample yielded the 22 T cell receptor beta chains listed below, sequenced in a study of T cells in localized non-small cell lung cancer (dated by TCRdb to about 2020). Library construction relied on the immunoSEQ multiplex PCR assay. Sourced from immuneACCESS, this table was stored by TCRdb with only in-frame sequences that have V and J called. A share of the clones is absent; for the studies checked, an unresolved V gene accounts for under half, and the remainder has no known explanation. The sample data list about 31,000 clones, and roughly 86% of these were observed just once. The top ten clonotypes cover around 4.2% of the sample. The sequencing used peripheral blood mononuclear cells, collected before any cancer treatment. These receptors all stem from a woman aged 40-75 years with stage III lung adenocarcinoma.

This chain links TRBV19 with TRBJ1-1; D remains unclear. The germline V gene has CDR1 LNHDA and CDR2 SQIVND (reference sequence). V dropped 4 bases and J dropped 7 bases, with 13 bases sitting between them. This CDR3 is 13 amino acids long. The CDR3 DNA reads as TGTGCCAGTAGTAGATTCAACGAACTTGAAGCTTTCTTT. Protein product: CASSRFNELEAFF. Full variable domain (outside the CDR3, taken from reference TRBV19 and TRBJ1-1): DGGITQSPKYLFRKEGQNVTLSCEQNLNHDAMYWYRQDPGQGLRLIYYSQIVNDFQKGDIAEGYSVSREKKESFPLTVTSAQKNPTAFYLCASSRFNELEAFFGQGTRLTVV.

The chain is built from TRBV5-6 and TRBJ2-7, with 7 positions matching TRBD1. The CDR3 sequence is 14 residues long. Germline CDR1 reads SGHDT; CDR2 reads YYEEEE. Trimming cost V 4 bases and J 3 bases; bases outside gene matches: 7. CDR3 bases: TGTGCCAGCAGCCCCGGGACAGAGGACTACGAGCAGTACTTC. Its protein is CASSPGTEDYEQYF.

The rearrangement uses TRBV19 and TRBJ1-1; perhaps TRBD1 as D (5 bases). This CDR3 is built from 14 residues. The germline gives CDR1 LNHDA, CDR2 SQIVND (reference sequence). V shed 1 base and J shed 6 bases, with 12 bases lying between them. The DNA for the CDR3 is TGTGCCAGTAGTATAGGGGGACGGGAGGCTGAAGCTTTCTTT. Its protein is CASSIGGREAEAFF. The whole variable domain, filled in from reference TRBV19 and TRBJ1-1, reads DGGITQSPKYLFRKEGQNVTLSCEQNLNHDAMYWYRQDPGQGLRLIYYSQIVNDFQKGDIAEGYSVSREKKESFPLTVTSAQKNPTAFYLCASSIGGREAEAFFGQGTRLTVV.

The V call is TRBV5-1, the J call TRBJ1-1; TRBD1 is a possible D gene (6 bases). The CDR3 runs 17 residues. Germline loops: CDR1 SGHRS, CDR2 YFSETQ. V gave up 4 bases and J gave up 0 bases, with 19 bases separating them. The CDR3 spells CASSPGAGQGMNTEAFF. The CDR3 DNA reads as TGCGCCAGCAGCCCCGGAGCCGGGCAGGGGATGAACACTGAAGCTTTCTTT.

The chain links TRBV7-9 to TRBJ2-3; the D call may be TRBD1 or TRBD2 (5 bases each). Germline CDR1 and CDR2: SEHNR and FQNEAQ (reference sequence). V lost 0 bases, J lost 6 bases, and 16 bases lay in between. CDR3 length: 16 amino acids. The CDR3 is CASSLAPGPPGDTQYF. DNA of the CDR3: TGTGCCAGCAGCTTAGCGCCGGGACCACCTGGGGATACGCAGTATTTT.

This clone was counted between two and nine times. The rearrangement uses TRBV11-1 and TRBJ2-3, with D unclear. Germline-derived CDR1 and CDR2 are SGHAT and FQDESV (reference sequence). The CDR3 is 13 residues long. V gave up 1 base and J gave up 3 bases, with 5 bases separating them. The CDR3: CASSLGQTDTQYF. The CDR3 coding sequence is TGTGCCAGCAGCTTAGGCCAGACAGATACGCAGTATTTT.

This chain joins TRBV6-6 and TRBJ1-1, with a possible D match to TRBD1 (5 bases). Trimming cost V 2 bases and J 1 base, with 14 bases left between them. Germline CDR1 and CDR2: MNHNY and SVGAGI (reference sequence). This CDR3 comprises 16 residues. CDR3 in amino acids: CASSYTGGAKNTEAFF. The CDR3 DNA is TGTGCCAGCAGTTACACGGGGGGAGCCAAGAACACTGAAGCTTTCTTT.

The J gene is TRBJ1-2, the V gene TRBV28; D possibly corresponds to TRBD1 (5 bases). Germline V gene sequence: CDR1 MDHEN, CDR2 SYDVKM. The CDR3 sequence is 15 residues long. V lost 4 bases to trimming and J lost 8 bases, with 20 bases between them. CDR3 residues: CASSSPRQGIGGYTF. In DNA, the CDR3 is TGTGCCAGCAGTTCCCCCCGGCAGGGCATTGGAGGCTACACCTTC.

This chain links TRBV7-2 with TRBJ1-5; D may be TRBD1 (6 bases). The germline gives CDR1 SGHTA, CDR2 FQGNSA. V was clipped by 8 bases and J by 4 bases, with 9 bases between them. CDR3 length: 12 amino acids. This CDR3 reads CASRRGNQPQHF. DNA for the CDR3: TGTGCCAGCCGCAGGGGAAATCAGCCCCAGCATTTT.

The chain recombines TRBV27 with TRBJ1-1; no clear D gene. The CDR3 has 14 amino acids. V was shortened by 6 bases and J by 6 bases, with 17 bases between the two germline ends. Germline V gene data show CDR1 as MNHEY and CDR2 as SMNVEV (reference sequence). CDR3 nucleotides: TGTGCCAGCAGGTACGCCCTGGGGTCGGCTGAAGCTTTCTTT. Its translation: CASRYALGSAEAFF.

This clone was found a few times. The chain has TRBV27 and TRBJ1-1, with D tentatively TRBD1 (6 bases). Looked up from germline, CDR1 is MNHEY and CDR2 is SMNVEV (reference sequence). Trimming removed 6 bases at V and 7 bases at J, with 15 bases between. CDR3 length: 13 amino acids. This CDR3 reads CASSYTGPNEAFF. CDR3 DNA: TGTGCCAGCAGCTATACAGGGCCCAATGAAGCTTTCTTT.

The chain is built from TRBV9 and TRBJ1-2; 10 nucleotides agree with TRBD1. The germline V gene has CDR1 SGDLS and CDR2 YYNGEE. The CDR3 has 15 residues. J gave up 3 bases and V 3 bases, and 5 bases lay outside the gene matches. CDR3 in DNA: TGTGCCAGCAGCGGAGGGACAGGGGACGACTATGGCTACACCTTC. It codes for CASSGGTGDDYGYTF. The full variable domain, in which reference TRBV9 and TRBJ1-2 provide the parts outside the CDR3, is DSGVTQTPKHLITATGQRVTLRCSPRSGDLSVYWYQQSLDQGLQFLIQYYNGEERAKGNILERFSAQQFPDLHSELNLSSLELGDSALYFCASSGGTGDDYGYTFGSGTRLTVV.

The gene calls are TRBV7-6 and TRBJ2-6; the match to TRBD1 covers 8 bases. The germline V gene has CDR1 SGHVS and CDR2 FNYEAQ. J gave up 1 base and V 2 bases, and 1 base lay outside the gene matches. This CDR3 region has 16 residues. This CDR3 reads CASSLRTGSGANVLTF. CDR3 nucleotide sequence: TGTGCCAGCAGCTTAAGGACAGGGTCTGGGGCCAACGTCCTGACTTTC.

The V call is TRBV6-4, the J call TRBJ2-2; 12 positions match TRBD2. Germline CDR1 MRHNA, CDR2 SNTAGT. The CDR3 is 18 residues long. Trimming removed 5 bases from V and 4 bases from J; junction bases left unmatched: 11. CDR3 sequence: CASSNFRTSGGLTGELFF. CDR3 nucleotides: TGTGCCAGCAGTAACTTCCGCACTAGCGGGGGGCTCACCGGGGAGCTGTTTTTT.

The table lists this clone with a few counts. One junction end disagrees with the germline gene, perhaps due to a read error. The V gene is TRBV7-7, the J gene TRBJ2-2, with a possible D match to TRBD1 (5 bases). Germline V lookup: CDR1 SSHAT, CDR2 FNYEAQ (reference sequence). The CDR3 runs to 13 residues. This chain's CDR3 is CASSKDMAGELFF. The DNA of the CDR3 is TGTGCTAGCAGCAAGGACATGGCCGGGGAGCTGTTTTTT.

This CDR3 is CASSNGPLETQYF. The CDR3 DNA sequence: TGCGCCAGCAGCAACGGCCCCCTCGAGACCCAGTACTTC. The chain links TRBV4-1 to TRBJ2-5; D uncertain. Germline V lookup: CDR1 MGHRA, CDR2 YSYEKL. This CDR3 spans 13 amino acids. Deletions cut 5 bases from V and 5 bases from J, with 12 bases between.

This chain joins TRBV27 and TRBJ1-2; weak D call: TRBD1 (5 bases). This CDR3 contains 15 residues. V was clipped by 3 bases and J by 7 bases, with 18 bases between them. Germline CDR1 is MNHEY and CDR2 is SMNVEV (reference sequence). The CDR3 DNA sequence: TGTGCCAGCAGTTTTAGCGAGAGGGGATGGGGTGGCTACACCTTC. It encodes CASSFSERGWGGYTF.

The chain couples TRBV7-2 to TRBJ2-6, with no clear D. The CDR3 contains 16 residues. Germline CDR1 and CDR2: SGHTA and FQGNSA. V was pared by 5 bases and J by 0 bases, with 11 bases between. CDR3 region: CASSPGFHSGANVLTF. CDR3 coding DNA: TGTGCCAGCAGCCCCGGGTTCCACTCTGGGGCCAACGTCCTGACTTTC.

This chain joins TRBV9 and TRBJ2-5; the match to TRBD2 covers 9 bases. The V gene's germline CDR1 is SGDLS and CDR2 YYNGEE. This CDR3 comprises 16 residues. The V segment lost 0 bases and the J segment 5 bases; nucleotides outside the gene matches: 8. In nucleotides, the CDR3 is TGTGCCAGCAGCGTAGGGAGCGGGGGGCGGTGGGAGACCCAGTACTTC. Its translation is CASSVGSGGRWETQYF.

Here the CDR3 reads CASSKSLHEQYF. The CDR3 DNA is TGTGCCAGCAGCAAGTCACTTCACGAGCAGTACTTC. V and J are TRBV21-1 and TRBJ2-7; the D segment call TRBD2 is taken from the table without a DNA check. TRBV21-1 is a known pseudogene. This CDR3 spans 12 amino acids.

The genes are TRBV5-1 and TRBJ2-5; a possible D gene is TRBD1 (7 bases). Germline V gene sequence: CDR1 SGHRS, CDR2 YFSETQ. This CDR3 spans 15 amino acids. Trimming removed 4 bases at V and 1 base at J, with 14 bases between. DNA for the CDR3: TGCGCCAGCAGCCTCGGGGGACAGTTCCAAGAGACCCAGTACTTC. Amino acids: CASSLGGQFQETQYF.

J is TRBJ1-4 and V is TRBV19; D ambiguous. Trimming removed 0 bases at V and 8 bases at J, with 10 bases between. This CDR3 region has 14 residues. The germline V gene has CDR1 LNHDA and CDR2 SQIVND (reference sequence). Here the CDR3 reads CASSIDGQWEKLFF. DNA for the CDR3: TGTGCCAGTAGTATAGACGGCCAGTGGGAAAAACTGTTTTTT.